One and the same sample provided the 23 T cell receptor beta chains below, sequenced in a study of shared clonotypes between healthy human individuals. The repertoire was sequenced with immunoSEQ multiplex PCR; TCRdb's copy has only in-frame clones and lacks some. The sample shows more than 850,000 clones, around three quarters of them seen only once. Sequencing was carried out using memory CD4+ T cells from PBMCs. Subset given: CD45RA-negative fraction. The receptors shown here come from a man aged 18 to 30 in good health. Some clones in this sample may be carry-over from other donors' samples.

The chain carries TRBV30 and TRBJ1-4; TRBD1 aligns across 10 bases. Germline CDR1 GTSNPN, CDR2 SVGIG (reference sequence). Trimming took 3 bases from V and 1 from J; bases not matched to a gene: 8. The CDR3 is made up of 17 amino acids. The CDR3 DNA reads as TGTGCCTGGAGCAGGGACAGGGGTGGTAGAACTAATGAAAAACTGTTTTTT. Translation: CAWSRDRGGRTNEKLFF.

Turning to this clone: In the same sample, other DNA sequences code for this CDR3. The V gene is TRBV28, the J gene TRBJ2-7, with D hard to call. CDR1 is MDHEN, CDR2 SYDVKM, per germline. The CDR3 is 11 residues long. Trimming pared 6 bases from V and 3 bases from J, leaving 6 bases between. The CDR3 DNA sequence: TGTGCCAGCAGCAAAAGCTACGAGCAGTACTTC. It is translated as CASSKSYEQYF.

The chain employs TRBV27 and TRBJ2-1, with D maybe TRBD2 (6 bases). Trimming took off 4 bases at V and 0 bases at J, with 13 bases between the two ends. This CDR3 is 16 amino acids long. CDR1 MNHEY and CDR2 SMNVEV come from the germline V gene (reference sequence). In nucleotides, the CDR3 is TGTGCCAGCAGTTCTCTAGCGATTAGCTCCTACAATGAGCAGTTCTTC. Residues: CASSSLAISSYNEQFF.

The chain combines TRBV14 with TRBJ2-1; weak D call: TRBD1 (5 bases). The germline gives CDR1 SGHDN, CDR2 FVKESK. The CDR3 is 17 residues long. The ends were cut back, 4 bases at V and 8 bases at J, with 24 bases in the middle. DNA of the CDR3: TGTGCCAGCAGCCGGTACCTGCTCAGCCCCCAGGGCCATGAGCAGTTCTTC. Its translation is CASSRYLLSPQGHEQFF.

This sequence joins TRBV7-7 and TRBJ2-2; no reliable D call. The V and J ends lost 2 bases and 7 bases respectively, with 5 bases between them. In germline, CDR1 is SSHAT, CDR2 FNYEAQ (reference sequence). CDR3 size: 12 residues. The CDR3 DNA is TGTGCCAGCAGCTTAAGGAACGGGGAGCTGTTTTTT. Its protein product is CASSLRNGELFF.

In this sample, this clone turned up many times. This same CDR3 is encoded by further DNA sequences in the sample. This chain connects TRBV20-1 to TRBJ2-3; D is ambiguous. This CDR3 is built from 11 residues. The germline V and J ends were trimmed by 3 bases and 6 bases, with 7 bases remaining between them. Germline CDR1 and CDR2: DFQATT and SNEGSKA (reference sequence). The CDR3 spells CSASLRDTQYF. The CDR3 region has the DNA TGCAGTGCTAGTTTGAGGGATACGCAGTATTTT.

The gene calls are TRBV11-2 and TRBJ2-7, with 8 bases matching TRBD1. CDR3 length: 16 amino acids. The V and J ends lost 5 bases and 6 bases, in that order; junction bases with no gene match: 15. CDR1 and CDR2 from the germline V gene are SGHAT and FQNNGV. The CDR3 spells CASSTNAGQGASEQYF. As DNA, the CDR3 is TGTGCCAGCAGCACAAACGCCGGGCAGGGGGCTAGCGAGCAGTACTTC.

This chain connects TRBV30 to TRBJ1-2; D possibly corresponds to TRBD1 (6 bases). The V end was cut by 3 bases, the J end by 4 bases, with 18 bases between. The germline CDR1 and CDR2 sequences are GTSNPN and SVGIG (reference sequence). The CDR3 contains 15 residues. The CDR3 loop reads CAWRPLGQGPYGYTF. CDR3 DNA sequence: TGTGCCTGGAGACCCTTGGGGCAGGGGCCCTATGGCTACACCTTC.

This clone was recorded at least ten times. The chain joins TRBV4-1 to TRBJ1-5, with 8 bases matching TRBD1. V shed 1 base and J 7 bases; nucleotides not matched to a gene: 9. Germline CDR1 is MGHRA and CDR2 is YSYEKL. CDR3 length: 16 residues. The CDR3 region is CASSQVGAGGGQPQHF. CDR3 in DNA: TGCGCCAGCAGCCAAGTAGGGGCAGGGGGCGGGCAGCCCCAGCATTTT.

The V call is TRBV5-1, the J call TRBJ2-5, with D uncertain. The CDR3 spans 12 residues. CDR1 SGHRS and CDR2 YFSETQ come from the germline V gene. With 0 bases removed from V and 2 bases from J, the gap between germline ends came to 2 bases. The CDR3 reads CASSLEQETQYF. CDR3 DNA sequence: TGCGCCAGCAGCTTGGAACAAGAGACCCAGTACTTC.

This clone has a single count. The chain joins TRBV28 to TRBJ1-2; D not resolved. V lost 6 bases and J lost 6, with 20 bases in between. The CDR3 loop spans 15 amino acids. CDR1 is MDHEN and CDR2 is SYDVKM in the germline V gene. The CDR3 loop reads CASSPRVKFGDGYTF. CDR3 in DNA: TGTGCCAGCAGCCCCCGGGTGAAGTTTGGGGATGGCTACACCTTC.

The chain recombines TRBV5-1 with TRBJ2-4, with 11 bases aligning to TRBD1. CDR3 size: 15 residues. J gave up 8 bases and V 0 bases, and 4 bases lay outside the gene matches. CDR1 and CDR2 from the germline V gene are SGHRS and YFSETQ. CDR3 nucleotide sequence: TGCGCCAGCAGCTTGGGGACAGGGGGCGCGGACATTCAGTACTTC. This encodes CASSLGTGGADIQYF.

The rearrangement uses TRBV5-1 and TRBJ2-4; D is possibly TRBD1 (6 bases). The germline gives CDR1 SGHRS, CDR2 YFSETQ. The length of the CDR3 is 16 residues. V shed 3 bases and J shed 0 bases, with 13 bases lying between them. The CDR3 DNA reads TGCGCCAGCAGCTCCGGGACAATACTAGCCAAAAACATTCAGTACTTC. It yields the protein CASSSGTILAKNIQYF.

This clone occurred many times. This chain joins TRBV7-2 and TRBJ1-2; 7 bases are shared with TRBD1. Germline values: CDR1 SGHTA, CDR2 FQGNSA. Unmatched junction bases numbered 12, after V lost 5 bases and J lost 3 bases. The CDR3 runs to 16 residues. CDR3: CASSPGSGTEHYGYTF. The CDR3 nucleotides are TGTGCCAGCAGCCCCGGTTCCGGGACAGAGCACTATGGCTACACCTTC.

The chain employs TRBV19 and TRBJ2-2, with D hard to call. V lost 2 bases and J lost 6, with 7 bases in between. In germline, CDR1 is LNHDA, CDR2 SQIVND (reference sequence). The CDR3 sequence is 13 residues long. The CDR3 reads CASSIIPAGELFF. The CDR3 DNA sequence: TGTGCCAGTAGTATAATCCCGGCCGGGGAGCTGTTTTTT.

The rearrangement links TRBV6-1 to TRBJ2-7; D is perhaps TRBD1 (6 bases). Trimming removed 2 bases from V and 3 bases from J, with 8 bases in between. This CDR3 region has 13 residues. CDR1 and CDR2 from the germline V gene are MNHNS and SASEGT. The CDR3 spells CASSERDNYEQYF. The CDR3 region has the DNA TGTGCCAGCAGTGAACGGGACAACTACGAGCAGTACTTC.

This clone appeared a single time. The genes are TRBV7-3 and TRBJ2-1; D is unclear. Trimming took 3 bases from V and 8 from J, leaving 11 bases between them. CDR1 SGHTA and CDR2 FQGTGA come from the germline V gene. This CDR3 spans 13 amino acids. CDR3 sequence: CASSLSRGDEQFF. CDR3 in DNA: TGTGCCAGCAGCTTGAGTCGTGGCGATGAGCAGTTCTTC.

The rearrangement uses TRBV5-8 and TRBJ1-4, with 9 bases fitting TRBD1. Trimming at V came to 4 bases and at J to 1 base, leaving 5 bases not matched to a gene. Germline V CDR1 and CDR2: SGHTS, YDEGEE. This CDR3 contains 16 residues. The CDR3 DNA follows: TGTGCCAGCAGCAACGGACAGGGGCTAACTAATGAAAAACTGTTTTTT. Amino acid sequence: CASSNGQGLTNEKLFF. Full variable domain (remainder filled in from reference TRBV5-8 and TRBJ1-4): EAGVTQSPTHLIKTRGQQATLRCSPISGHTSVYWYQQALGLGLQFLLWYDEGEERNRGNFPPRFSGRQFPNYSSELNVNALELEDSALYLCASSNGQGLTNEKLFFGSGTQLSVL.

The chain has TRBV5-1 and TRBJ2-3; D is undetermined. V was pared by 3 bases and J by 3 bases, with 5 bases between. The germline gives CDR1 SGHRS, CDR2 YFSETQ. The CDR3 spans 12 residues. The CDR3 bases are TGCGCCAGCAGCTCCTTAACAGATACGCAGTATTTT. It encodes CASSSLTDTQYF.

V usage is TRBV30 and J usage is TRBJ2-7; 7 bases are a match to TRBD2. This CDR3 comprises 14 residues. Germline V gene sequence: CDR1 GTSNPN, CDR2 SVGIG (reference sequence). The V gene end was trimmed by 1 base and the J gene end by 5 bases; junction bases not matched to a gene: 8. CDR3 sequence (DNA): TGTGCCTGGAGTGGGGGAGGGAGGTCCCACGAGCAGTACTTC. Residues: CAWSGGGRSHEQYF.

The chain has TRBV4-1 and TRBJ1-1, with 7 bases matching TRBD1. The CDR3 covers 17 residues. Germline lookup yields CDR1 MGHRA and CDR2 YSYEKL. Trimming at V came to 3 bases and at J to 5 bases, leaving 15 bases not matched to a gene. The CDR3 loop is CASSHPTGKGIKTEAFF. DNA for the CDR3: TGCGCCAGCAGCCATCCGACAGGGAAAGGTATAAAGACTGAAGCTTTCTTT.

As concerns this clone: Other DNA sequences in this specimen translate into the identical CDR3. This chain uses TRBV5-1 with TRBJ2-3, with a possible D match to TRBD2 (5 bases). Germline values: CDR1 SGHRS, CDR2 YFSETQ. The ends were cut back, 5 bases at V and 4 bases at J, with 11 bases in the middle. This CDR3 region has 13 residues. CDR3 nucleotide sequence: TGCGCCAGCAGGGTGGGAGCGTCAGATACGCAGTATTTT. It yields the protein CASRVGASDTQYF.

The V call is TRBV7-2, the J call TRBJ2-1; D gene ambiguous. This CDR3 is built from 14 residues. Germline V gives CDR1 SGHTA, CDR2 FQGNSA. Trimming left V 0 bases short and J 10 bases short, with 13 bases between. As DNA, the CDR3 is TGTGCCAGCAGCTTAGCCCCCGGGCCGGAGGAGCAGTTCTTC. It encodes CASSLAPGPEEQFF.